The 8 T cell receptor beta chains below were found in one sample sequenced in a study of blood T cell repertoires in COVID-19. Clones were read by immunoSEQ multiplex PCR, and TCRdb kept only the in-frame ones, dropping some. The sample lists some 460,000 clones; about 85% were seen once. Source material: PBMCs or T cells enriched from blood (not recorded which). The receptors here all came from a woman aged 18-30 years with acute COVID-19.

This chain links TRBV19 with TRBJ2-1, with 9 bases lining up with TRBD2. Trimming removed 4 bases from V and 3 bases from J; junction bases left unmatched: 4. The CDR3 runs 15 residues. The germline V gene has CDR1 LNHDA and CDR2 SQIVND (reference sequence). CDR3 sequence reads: CASSKGTSYYNEQFF. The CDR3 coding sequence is TGTGCCAGTAGTAAAGGGACTAGCTACTACAATGAGCAGTTCTTC.

The DNA of the CDR3 is TGCAGCGTTGTGGGGGCGGGCAATCAGCCCCAGCATTTT. Protein: CSVVGAGNQPQHF. This chain links TRBV29-1 with TRBJ1-5; TRBD1 is a possible D gene (6 bases). The germline V gene has CDR1 SQVTM and CDR2 ANQGSEA. There are 13 residues in the CDR3. V gave up 4 bases and J gave up 2 bases, with 9 bases separating them.

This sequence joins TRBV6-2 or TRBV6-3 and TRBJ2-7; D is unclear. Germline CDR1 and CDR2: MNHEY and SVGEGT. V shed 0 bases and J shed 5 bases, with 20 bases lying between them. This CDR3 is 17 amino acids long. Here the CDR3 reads CASSYSGTSLLGHEQYF. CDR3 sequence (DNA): TGTGCCAGCAGTTACTCAGGCACCTCACTTTTGGGCCACGAGCAGTACTTC.

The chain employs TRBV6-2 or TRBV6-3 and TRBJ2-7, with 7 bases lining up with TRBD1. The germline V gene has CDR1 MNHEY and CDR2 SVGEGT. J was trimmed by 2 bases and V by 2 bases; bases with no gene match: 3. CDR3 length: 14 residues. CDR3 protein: CASSYLGQAYEQYF. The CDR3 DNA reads TGTGCCAGCAGTTACCTTGGACAGGCCTACGAGCAGTACTTC.

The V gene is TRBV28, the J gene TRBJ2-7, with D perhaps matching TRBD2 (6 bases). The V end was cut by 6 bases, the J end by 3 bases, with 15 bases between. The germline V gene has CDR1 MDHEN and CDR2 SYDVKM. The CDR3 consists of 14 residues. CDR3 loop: CASRSSSESYEQYF. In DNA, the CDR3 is TGTGCCAGCAGGTCCTCTAGCGAGAGCTACGAGCAGTACTTC.

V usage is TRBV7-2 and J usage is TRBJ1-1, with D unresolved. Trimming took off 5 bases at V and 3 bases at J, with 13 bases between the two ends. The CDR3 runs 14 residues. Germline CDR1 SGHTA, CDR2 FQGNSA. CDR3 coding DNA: TGTGCCAGCAGCCTTACTTGGGAGGACACTGAAGCTTTCTTT. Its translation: CASSLTWEDTEAFF.

The CDR3 DNA follows: TGTGCCAGCAGCTGGAGACGGGATGGCTACACCTTC. The encoded protein is CASSWRRDGYTF. The rearrangement joins TRBV7-2 to TRBJ1-2, with no clear D. Trimming took off 4 bases at V and 6 bases at J, with 9 bases between the two ends. Germline CDR1 is SGHTA and CDR2 is FQGNSA. This CDR3 comprises 12 residues.

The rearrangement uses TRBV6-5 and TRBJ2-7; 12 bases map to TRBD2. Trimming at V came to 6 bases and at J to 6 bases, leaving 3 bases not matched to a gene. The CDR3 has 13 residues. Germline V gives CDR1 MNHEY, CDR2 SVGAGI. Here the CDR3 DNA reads TGTGCCAGCAGGGGACTAGCGGGTCTCGAGCAGTACTTC. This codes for CASRGLAGLEQYF.